In its sample, the clone carrying this T cell receptor (beta chain) was seen many times. The record originates from a study of T-cell reconstitution after alpha-beta-depleted transplantation in children. Researchers prepared the TCRbeta library using unique molecular identifiers, the study reports. TCRdb used MiXCR to reprocess the PCR reads, holding one entry per CDR3 protein. In the table there are about 610,000 distinct CDR3 sequences, over 9.5% of which are singletons. CDR3 length: 19 residues. The V segment lost 10 bases and the J segment 6 bases; nucleotides outside the gene matches: 26. Germline V gene sequence: CDR1 MNHEY, CDR2 SVGAGI.

This rearrangement joins TRBV6-5 to TRBJ2-3; TRBD2 matches 9 bases. The sample here was PBMCs from the stem cell graft donor, taken from the stem cell graft. This TCR was recovered from a human donor who donated a stem cell graft to a child with acute myeloid leukemia. The CDR3 DNA reads as TGTGCCACCGAACCCGGACTTGTCGGAGTAGCGGGAGATTCGGATACGCAGTATTTT. Its protein is CATEPGLVGVAGDSDTQYF.